This T cell receptor beta chain emerged from a study of cytomegalovirus exposure and HLA in healthy donors. TCRdb's table, derived via immunoSEQ multiplex PCR, lists solely in-frame clones and lacks some. Among around 130,000 clones, under 90% were seen once, and the ten largest hold around 3.5%. Germline CDR1 is MNHNS and CDR2 is SASEGT. With 1 base clipped from V and 5 bases from J, the junction kept 7 bases outside the gene matches. The CDR3 contains 16 residues. The donors were members of the validation cohort, which comprised 120 subjects and was separate from the first cohort of 730 or so subjects. Details on this clone: Its antigen remains unknown.

The study's findings and limits: Cytomegalovirus status was reportedly diagnosed by the classifier with high specificity and sensitivity. There were 160 or so TCR beta chains listed as cytomegalovirus-associated.

The sequence was collected from a man aged 30 to 39 in good health and CMV-seronegative. This sequence joins TRBV6-1 and TRBJ2-3; 9 bases line up with TRBD1. The specimen was PBMCs. CDR3 in amino acids: CASSEEPGQGKDTQYF. CDR3 coding DNA: TGTGCCAGCAGTGAAGAACCGGGACAGGGTAAAGATACGCAGTATTTT.